Presented here are 14 T cell receptor beta chains from one specimen sequenced in a study of T cells in Graves' hyperthyroidism and ophthalmopathy. RNA transcripts provided the source from which TCR beta CDR3 regions were amplified. During a first-round RT-PCR of the TCR CDR3, the HTBI primer set was used. In TCRdb, the multiplex PCR reads were re-called with MiXCR into one record per CDR3 protein. The sample comprises about 660,000 distinct CDR3 sequences, about 45% of which are singletons, and about 7.2% rests with the top ten. The sample taken for sequencing was peripheral blood or thyroid tissue (not recorded which). The receptors come from an adult man with Graves' disease, either hyperthyroidism or ophthalmopathy (not recorded which).

V usage is TRBV6-5 and J usage is TRBJ2-7, with D perhaps TRBD1 (6 bases). CDR1 and CDR2 from the germline V gene are MNHEY and SVGAGI. The CDR3 is made up of 15 amino acids. Trimming took 6 bases from V and 1 from J, leaving 16 bases between them. Here the CDR3 reads CASSSTGFTSYEQYF. The CDR3 DNA sequence: TGTGCCAGCAGCTCAACAGGGTTTACGTCCTACGAGCAGTACTTC.

The genes are TRBV19 and TRBJ1-5, with 8 positions matching TRBD1. With V trimmed by 11 bases and J by 4 bases, 10 bases remained unmatched. Per the germline V gene, CDR1 is LNHDA and CDR2 is SQIVND (reference sequence). CDR3 size: 14 residues. CDR3 DNA sequence: TGTGCCTCCTCGACAGGGGACACTAATCAGCCCCAGCATTTT. This gives the protein CASSTGDTNQPQHF.

The chain links TRBV5-1 to TRBJ1-3, with D unclear. Germline V lookup: CDR1 SGHRS, CDR2 YFSETQ. With 0 bases removed from V and 0 bases from J, the gap between germline ends came to 7 bases. CDR3 length: 15 amino acids. The CDR3 DNA sequence: TGCGCCAGCAGCTTGGCCAGAAACTCTGGAAACACCATATATTTT. Its translation is CASSLARNSGNTIYF.

This clonotype was picked up many times. The chain carries TRBV5-1 and TRBJ2-7; possible D gene TRBD2, 6 bases. The germline V gene encodes CDR1 SGHRS and CDR2 YFSETQ. V was shortened by 0 bases and J by 5 bases, with 12 bases between the two germline ends. This CDR3 has 14 amino acids. CDR3 amino acids: CASSLGGGNHEQYF. The CDR3 bases are TGCGCCAGCAGCTTGGGAGGCGGGAACCACGAGCAGTACTTC. Supplemented by reference TRBV5-1 and TRBJ2-7, the full variable domain reads KAGVTQTPRYLIKTRGQQVTLSCSPISGHRSVSWYQQTPGQGLQFLFEYFSETQRNKGNFPGRFSGRQFSNSRSEMNVSTLELGDSALYLCASSLGGGNHEQYFGPGTRLTVT.

For this clonotype: A much larger clone is a single base away; this may be a read error. The chain uses TRBV7-9 and TRBJ2-7; D call uncertain. Germline V gives CDR1 SEHNR, CDR2 FQNEAQ (reference sequence). V dropped 4 bases and J dropped 2 bases, with 9 bases sitting between them. This CDR3 is built from 13 residues. DNA of the CDR3: TGTGCCAGCAGCTGGGTCAACCCCTACGAGCAGTACTTC. Protein sequence: CASSWVNPYEQYF.

As to this clonotype: A much larger clone lies a single base off, so this may be a read error. The chain links TRBV7-8 to TRBJ2-7; D is unclear. The CDR3 consists of 15 residues. The germline V gene has CDR1 SGHVS and CDR2 FQNEAQ. The CDR3 DNA sequence: TGTGCCAGCAGCCCCCAGACGGTCTCCTCCCACGAGCAGTACTTC. Its translation: CASSPQTVSSHEQYF.

About this clonotype: The final CDR3 position lacks the conserved phenylalanine or tryptophan, pointing to a likely read error. The DNA is left out, because the CDR3 cannot be placed on it with certainty; the CDR3 is given as TCRdb lists it. The chain recombines TRBV7-8 with TRBJ2-5; the D call in the table, TRBD2, was not verified against the DNA. The CDR3 comprises 12 residues, both ends counted. Germline V CDR1 and CDR2: SGHVS, FQNEAQ. This CDR3 is CAWSAGQLAGGL.

This clonotype is a singleton in its sample. A much larger clone lies one base from this, so it may be a read error. V gene TRBV7-9 combines with J gene TRBJ1-3; D unclear. Germline values: CDR1 SEHNR, CDR2 FQNEAQ (reference sequence). The length of the CDR3 is 15 residues. The chain's CDR3 is CASSLARLSGDTIYF. The CDR3 region has the DNA TGTGCCAGCAGCTTAGCCCGCCTCTCTGGAGACACCATATATTTT.

This clonotype was observed a single time. The genes are TRBV7-3 and TRBJ2-5; tentative D call: TRBD2 (5 bases). Between the trimmed V and J ends, which lost 6 bases and 0 bases, there was a span of 23 bases. Germline values: CDR1 SGHTA, CDR2 FQGTGA. The CDR3 covers 18 residues. The CDR3 nucleotides are TGTGCCAGCAGTGAAACGCGAGGCCGGGGAAGGTACCAAGAGACCCAGTACTTC. Amino acid sequence: CASSETRGRGRYQETQYF.

The CDR3 region is CASKGEEPQHF. In nucleotides, the CDR3 is TGTGCCAGCAAGGGTGAGGAGCCCCAGCATTTT. The chain combines TRBV2 with TRBJ1-5; D is undetermined. V was trimmed by 7 bases and J by 8 bases, leaving 9 bases between them. The CDR3 contains 11 residues. Germline loops: CDR1 SNHLY, CDR2 FYNNEI.

The chain employs TRBV5-6 and TRBJ1-6; 7 bases line up with TRBD1. Germline V gives CDR1 SGHDT, CDR2 YYEEEE. CDR3 length: 15 residues. The V gene end was trimmed by 0 bases and the J gene end by 14 bases; junction bases not matched to a gene: 11. The CDR3 spells CASSLGGSTGVTLHF. The CDR3 bases are TGTGCCAGCAGCTTGGGAGGGTCAACAGGGGTCACCCTCCACTTT.

As for this clonotype: A junction boundary mismatches the germline segment, possibly from a read error. The rearrangement uses TRBV19 and TRBJ1-5; weak D call: TRBD1 (5 bases). Germline V gives CDR1 LNHDA, CDR2 SQIVND (reference sequence). CDR3 size: 15 residues. The CDR3 bases are TGTGCCAGTGGTATCGGGACCGCGGGGGATCAGCCCCAGCATTTT. This encodes CASGIGTAGDQPQHF. Drawing the rest from reference TRBV19 and TRBJ1-5, the complete variable domain is DGGITQSPKYLFRKEGQNVTLSCEQNLNHDAMYWYRQDPGQGLRLIYYSQIVNDFQKGDIAEGYSVSREKKESFPLTVTSAQKNPTAFYLCASGIGTAGDQPQHFGDGTRLSIL.

This clonotype was seen more than once but under ten times. The chain uses TRBV5-1 and TRBJ1-4; no firm D call. The CDR3 runs 16 residues. The germline CDR1 and CDR2 sequences are SGHRS and YFSETQ. V was clipped by 4 bases and J by 2 bases, with 15 bases between them. The CDR3 region is CASSPSTYGTNEKLFF. CDR3 coding DNA: TGCGCCAGCAGCCCCTCGACCTACGGCACTAATGAAAAACTGTTTTTT.

The chain uses TRBV12-3 or TRBV12-4 and TRBJ1-6; a weak D match, TRBD1 (6 bases). V lost 6 bases to trimming and J lost 8 bases, with 14 bases between them. The CDR3 is 14 residues long. CDR3 nucleotides: TGTGCCAGCAGGGGGGGGCGCGGGGATTCACCCCTCCACTTT. It translates to CASRGGRGDSPLHF.